A single T cell receptor (beta chain) is shown here with its context. The sample belongs to a study of shared clonotypes between healthy human individuals. The junction had 12 bases not matched to a gene; V was cut back by 4 bases and J by 0 bases. Germline V lookup: CDR1 SNHLY, CDR2 FYNNEI. The CDR3 length is 18 residues. Sequencing was performed with immunoSEQ multiplex PCR; in TCRdb, only in-frame clones are kept and a portion is missing. The table shows about 700,000 clones, with over 65% occurring only once. The TCR originated in a woman aged 25-40 years in good health. Sequenced: memory CD4+ T cells sorted from blood. As for subset: CD45RA-negative fraction. The genes are TRBV2 and TRBJ2-1, with 7 bases fitting TRBD2. The DNA for the CDR3 is TGTGCCAGCAGTGTTGCGGGAGAAAATAGGGGCTCCTACAATGAGCAGTTCTTC. Amino acid sequence: CASSVAGENRGSYNEQFF.